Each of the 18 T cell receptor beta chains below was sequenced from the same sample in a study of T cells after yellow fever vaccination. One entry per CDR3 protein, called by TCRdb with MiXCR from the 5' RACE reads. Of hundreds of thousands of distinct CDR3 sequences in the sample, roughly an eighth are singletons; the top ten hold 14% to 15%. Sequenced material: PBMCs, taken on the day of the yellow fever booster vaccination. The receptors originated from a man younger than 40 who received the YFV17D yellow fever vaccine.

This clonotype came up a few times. CDR3 loop: CASSSSLPRDAAASGANVLTF. CDR3 DNA sequence: TGTGCCAGCAGTTCTTCCCTTCCGCGGGACGCCGCCGCCTCTGGGGCCAACGTCCTGACTTTC. The chain combines TRBV12-3 or TRBV12-4 with TRBJ2-6; D perhaps matches TRBD2 (6 bases). This CDR3 is 21 amino acids long. V was pared by 4 bases and J by 0 bases, with 25 bases between.

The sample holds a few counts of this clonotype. The CDR3 DNA follows: TGTGCCAGCATCTCCTCTCTCTCTGGGGCCAACGTCCTGACTTTC. It encodes CASISSLSGANVLTF. This sequence joins TRBV7-9 and TRBJ2-6; no clear D gene. Germline CDR1 is SEHNR and CDR2 is FQNEAQ (reference sequence). Trimming removed 7 bases at V and 0 bases at J, with 10 bases between. The CDR3 runs to 15 residues. Using reference TRBV7-9 and TRBJ2-6 for the parts outside the CDR3, the full variable domain is DTGVSQNPRHKITKRGQNVTFRCDPISEHNRLYWYRQTLGQGPEFLTYFQNEAQLEKSRLLSDRFSAERPKGSFSTLEIQRTEQGDSAMYLCASISSLSGANVLTFGAGSRLTVL.

CDR3 protein: CASIPLSNSPLHF. DNA of the CDR3: TGTGCCAGCATTCCCCTCTCGAATTCACCCCTCCACTTT. The V and J genes are TRBV7-9 and TRBJ1-6; D not resolved. CDR1 is SEHNR, CDR2 FQNEAQ, per germline (reference sequence). The V gene lost 7 bases and the J gene lost 7 bases, with 11 bases spanning the gap. The CDR3 is made up of 13 amino acids.

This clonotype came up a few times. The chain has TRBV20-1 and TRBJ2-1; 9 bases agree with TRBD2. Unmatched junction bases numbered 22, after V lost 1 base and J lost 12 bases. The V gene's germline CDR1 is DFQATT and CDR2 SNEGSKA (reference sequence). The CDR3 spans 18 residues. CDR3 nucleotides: TGCAGTGCTAGAGCCCAGTCGGGTCTAGCGGGATCCCCTCAGGGGCAGTTCTTC. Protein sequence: CSARAQSGLAGSPQGQFF.

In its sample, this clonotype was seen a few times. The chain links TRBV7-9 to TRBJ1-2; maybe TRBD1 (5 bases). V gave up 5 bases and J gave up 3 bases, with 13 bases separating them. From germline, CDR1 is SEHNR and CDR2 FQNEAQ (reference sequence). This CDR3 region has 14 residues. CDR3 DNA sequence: TGTGCCAGCAGCCTCACCGGGACGGACTATGGCTACACCTTC. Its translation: CASSLTGTDYGYTF.

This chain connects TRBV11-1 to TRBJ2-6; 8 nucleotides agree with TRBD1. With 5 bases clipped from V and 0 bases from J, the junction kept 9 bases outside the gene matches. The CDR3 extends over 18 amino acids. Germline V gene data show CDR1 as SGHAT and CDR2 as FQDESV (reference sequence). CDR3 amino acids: CASSVSGTGISGANVLTF. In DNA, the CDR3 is TGTGCCAGCAGCGTTTCCGGGACAGGTATCTCTGGGGCCAACGTCCTGACTTTC.

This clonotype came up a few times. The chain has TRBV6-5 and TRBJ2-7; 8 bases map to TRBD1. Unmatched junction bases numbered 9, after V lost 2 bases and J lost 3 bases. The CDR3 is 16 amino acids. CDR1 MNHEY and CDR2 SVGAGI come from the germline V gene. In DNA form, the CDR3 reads TGTGCCAGCAGTTACCGATCCAGGGGGCTGGTCTACGAGCAGTACTTC. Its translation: CASSYRSRGLVYEQYF.

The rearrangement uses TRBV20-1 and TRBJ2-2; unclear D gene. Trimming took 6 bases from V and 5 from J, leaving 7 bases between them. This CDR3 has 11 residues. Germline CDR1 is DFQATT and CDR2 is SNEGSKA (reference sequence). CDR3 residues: CSATQTGELFF. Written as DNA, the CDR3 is TGCAGTGCCACCCAGACCGGGGAGCTGTTTTTT.

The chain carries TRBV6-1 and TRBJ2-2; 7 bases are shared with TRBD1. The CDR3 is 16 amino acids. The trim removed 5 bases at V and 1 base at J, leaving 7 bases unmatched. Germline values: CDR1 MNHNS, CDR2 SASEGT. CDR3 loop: CASSRGGRGNTGELFF. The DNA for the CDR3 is TGTGCCAGCAGTCGAGGGGGCAGGGGGAACACCGGGGAGCTGTTTTTT.

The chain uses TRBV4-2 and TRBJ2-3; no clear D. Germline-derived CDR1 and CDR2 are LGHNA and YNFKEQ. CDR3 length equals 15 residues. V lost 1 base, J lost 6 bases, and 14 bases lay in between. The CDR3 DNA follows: TGTGCCAGCAGCCAAGCGATCGGCGAGGTCGATACGCAGTATTTT. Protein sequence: CASSQAIGEVDTQYF.

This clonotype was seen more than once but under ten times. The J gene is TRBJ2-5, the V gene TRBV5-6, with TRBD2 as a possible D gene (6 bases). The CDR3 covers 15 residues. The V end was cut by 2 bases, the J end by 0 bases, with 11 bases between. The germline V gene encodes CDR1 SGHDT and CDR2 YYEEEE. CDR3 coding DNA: TGTGCCAGCAGCTTTCTAGCGACTTACCAAGAGACCCAGTACTTC. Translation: CASSFLATYQETQYF.

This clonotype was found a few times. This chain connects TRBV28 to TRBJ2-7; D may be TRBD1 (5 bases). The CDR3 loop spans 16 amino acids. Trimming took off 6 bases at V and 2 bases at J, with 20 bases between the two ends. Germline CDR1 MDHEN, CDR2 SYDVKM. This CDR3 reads CASRSTDTLIPYEQYF. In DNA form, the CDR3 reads TGTGCCAGCAGATCCACGGACACCTTGATACCCTACGAGCAGTACTTC. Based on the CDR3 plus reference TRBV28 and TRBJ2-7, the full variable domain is DVKVTQSSRYLVKRTGEKVFLECVQDMDHENMFWYRQDPGLGLRLIYFSYDVKMKEKGDIPEGYSVSREKKERFSLILESASTNQTSMYLCASRSTDTLIPYEQYFGPGTRLTVT.

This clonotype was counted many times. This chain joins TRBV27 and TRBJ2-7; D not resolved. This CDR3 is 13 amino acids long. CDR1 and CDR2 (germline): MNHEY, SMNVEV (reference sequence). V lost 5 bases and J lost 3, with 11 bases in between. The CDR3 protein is CASSRTAYYEQYF. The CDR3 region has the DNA TGTGCCAGCAGTCGGACGGCCTACTACGAGCAGTACTTC.

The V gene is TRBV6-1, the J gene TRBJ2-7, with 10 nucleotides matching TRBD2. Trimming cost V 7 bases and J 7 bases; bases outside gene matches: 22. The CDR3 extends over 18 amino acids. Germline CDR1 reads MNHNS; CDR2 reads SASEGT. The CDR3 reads CASNTPRLAGVLGGEQYF. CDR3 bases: TGTGCCAGCAATACACCCAGGCTAGCGGGAGTTTTGGGGGGGGAGCAGTACTTC.

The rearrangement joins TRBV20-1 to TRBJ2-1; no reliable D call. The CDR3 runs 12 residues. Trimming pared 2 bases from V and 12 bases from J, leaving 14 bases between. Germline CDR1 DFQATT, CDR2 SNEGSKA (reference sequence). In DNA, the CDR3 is TGCAGTGCTAGATTGGCTCACCCCGGGCAGTTCTTC. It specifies CSARLAHPGQFF.

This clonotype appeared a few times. The CDR3, as DNA: TGCAGTGCTAGAGAACCCCGGGGTTCCTTAGGCATTCAGTACTTC. It codes for CSAREPRGSLGIQYF. The chain recombines TRBV20-1 with TRBJ2-4; perhaps TRBD2 as D (5 bases). Trimming shortened V by 0 bases and J by 9 bases, and 18 bases separated the two germline ends. This CDR3 contains 15 residues. CDR1 and CDR2 from the germline V gene are DFQATT and SNEGSKA (reference sequence).

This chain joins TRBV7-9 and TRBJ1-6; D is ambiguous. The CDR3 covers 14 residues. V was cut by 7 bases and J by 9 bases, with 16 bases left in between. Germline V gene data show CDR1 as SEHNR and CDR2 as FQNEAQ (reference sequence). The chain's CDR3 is CASNNWDLGSPLHF. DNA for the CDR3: TGTGCCAGCAACAACTGGGATTTAGGTTCACCCCTCCACTTT.

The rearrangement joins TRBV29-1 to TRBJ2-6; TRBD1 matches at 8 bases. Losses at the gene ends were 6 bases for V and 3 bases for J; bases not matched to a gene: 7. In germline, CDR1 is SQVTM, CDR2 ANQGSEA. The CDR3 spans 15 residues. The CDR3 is CSVFTGGIGANVLTF. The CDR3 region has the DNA TGCAGCGTCTTTACAGGGGGTATTGGGGCCAACGTCCTGACTTTC.